The sequence of this T cell receptor (beta chain) was determined in a study of Tregs in tolerant kidney transplant recipients. Overall study results and limits: This study did not directly address biological reproducibility. Activated donor B cell expansion appeared to reveal the most relevant donor-specific TCRbeta repertoire.

The CDR3 length is 12 residues. V was clipped by 9 bases and J by 9 bases, with 18 bases between them. Points on this clone: Its specificity is not known.

Recipients received nonmyeloablative bone marrow transplants from related graft donors, with transient mixed chimerism. Thawed PBMCs were FACS-sorted into unstimulated CD4+CD25+CD127- regulatory T cells, CD4+CD25- non-regulatory cells, CD4 and CD8 cells. Sequenced by immunoSEQ multiplex PCR; TCRdb stores in-frame clones only, minus some. This sample carries some 47,000 clones, roughly nine tenths of them seen once, and the ten largest clones take about a sixth. The V gene is TRBV6-7, the J gene TRBJ2-7; no clear D. TRBV6-7 falls under the ORF class, with uncertain function. This clonotype was sampled from a human patient who received a combined kidney and bone marrow transplant. Some T cells may possibly be graft donor cells. Here the sequenced sample was CD8+ T cells from blood (PBMCs), taken 12 months after the transplant. DNA of the CDR3: TGTGCCAGTAAAAAAACGATGATCGGGCAGTACTTC. Residues: CASKKTMIGQYF.